These 24 T cell receptor beta chains were all obtained from the same sample, sequenced in a study of beta chain features in type 1 diabetes. Notes on the study in general: Shortening of TCRB CDR3s, moderate but significant, appeared in all four CD4+ subsets of Type 1 diabetes patients.

These receptors are not linked to any known antigen. The entirety of the isolated RNA underwent reverse transcription, so expressed TCRB transcripts were sequenced. Sequenced by immunoSEQ multiplex PCR; TCRdb stores in-frame clones only, minus some. This table has a few hundred thousand clones, roughly an eighth appearing once. The specimen sequenced was naive CD4+ T cells from blood. The receptor set was obtained from a man younger than 40 with type 1 diabetes.

The CDR3 nucleotides are TGTGCCAGCAGCGCAGCGGGAGGGCCGGGTGAGCAGTTCTTC. Translating gives CASSAAGGPGEQFF. This rearrangement joins TRBV9 to TRBJ2-1; 10 bases agree with TRBD2. Trimming cost V 3 bases and J 9 bases; bases outside gene matches: 6. CDR3 length: 14 residues. The V gene's germline CDR1 is SGDLS and CDR2 YYNGEE.

This clone has a handful of counts. The DNA of the CDR3 is TGTGCCAGCAGCTTGGGGGACAGTGGATACGAGCAGTACTTC. It encodes CASSLGDSGYEQYF. The chain uses TRBV5-4 and TRBJ2-7; 7 nucleotides agree with TRBD1. This CDR3 has 14 amino acids. Per germline, CDR1 SGHNT and CDR2 YYREEE (reference sequence). J was trimmed by 4 bases and V by 0 bases; bases with no gene match: 4.

V gene TRBV7-2 combines with J gene TRBJ2-1; D possibly corresponds to TRBD2 (5 bases). Trimming pared 5 bases from V and 0 bases from J, leaving 11 bases between. Germline values: CDR1 SGHTA, CDR2 FQGNSA. The CDR3 has 15 residues. In DNA, the CDR3 is TGTGCCAGCAGCCCCCGCCGGGGCTCCTACAATGAGCAGTTCTTC. Translating gives CASSPRRGSYNEQFF.

The CDR3 coding sequence is TGTGCCAGCAGCTCCAGGGTGCGGTACAATGAGCAGTTCTTC. It encodes CASSSRVRYNEQFF. The rearrangement joins TRBV7-9 to TRBJ2-1, with D tentatively TRBD1 (5 bases). The CDR3 loop spans 14 amino acids. In germline, CDR1 is SEHNR, CDR2 FQNEAQ (reference sequence). Between the trimmed V and J ends, which lost 4 bases and 4 bases, there was a span of 11 bases.

V usage is TRBV30 and J usage is TRBJ1-2, with D perhaps TRBD1 (5 bases). Germline CDR1 is GTSNPN and CDR2 is SVGIG (reference sequence). V lost 0 bases and J lost 2, with 13 bases in between. This CDR3 is built from 15 residues. The CDR3 region has the DNA TGTGCCTGGAGTGTAAGGGCAGGGAGGAACTATGGCTACACCTTC. Its translation: CAWSVRAGRNYGYTF.

This clone was counted a few times. The chain carries TRBV15 and TRBJ2-3; 10 nucleotides align to TRBD1. Germline V gives CDR1 LNHNV, CDR2 YYDKDF (reference sequence). V shed 1 base and J 8 bases; nucleotides not matched to a gene: 3. The CDR3 totals 14 residues. CDR3 region: CATSRVTGGGTQYF. The CDR3, as DNA: TGTGCCACCAGCAGAGTGACAGGGGGCGGTACGCAGTATTTT.

The chain recombines TRBV29-1 with TRBJ2-1; TRBD2 might be the D (6 bases). Germline V CDR1 and CDR2: SQVTM, ANQGSEA. The CDR3 spans 15 residues. Trimming removed 6 bases from V and 7 bases from J, with 22 bases in between. The CDR3 loop reads CSVVLGLAKRNEQFF. In DNA form, the CDR3 reads TGCAGCGTGGTCCTAGGTCTAGCGAAACGGAATGAGCAGTTCTTC.

The chain uses TRBV11-2 and TRBJ2-1; maybe TRBD2 (6 bases). Germline assignment: CDR1 SGHAT and CDR2 FQNNGV. Trimming cost V 5 bases and J 0 bases, with 14 bases left between them. CDR3 length: 16 residues. This chain's CDR3 is CASSAGLPSSYNEQFF. CDR3 in DNA: TGTGCCAGCAGCGCCGGACTACCAAGCTCCTACAATGAGCAGTTCTTC.

This clone was seen more than once but under ten times. The chain is built from TRBV7-2 and TRBJ2-1; 7 bases align to TRBD2. The V and J ends lost 1 base and 3 bases, in that order; junction bases with no gene match: 6. Looked up from germline, CDR1 is SGHTA and CDR2 is FQGNSA. CDR3 length: 16 residues. CDR3 region: CASSLGGGDGYNEQFF. Written as DNA, the CDR3 is TGTGCCAGCAGCTTAGGCGGGGGAGACGGCTACAATGAGCAGTTCTTC.

The CDR3 sequence is CASGLRDRGSSTDTQYF. The CDR3 region has the DNA TGTGCTAGTGGCCTCCGGGACAGGGGATCCTCCACAGATACGCAGTATTTT. The chain is built from TRBV12-5 and TRBJ2-3; 10 positions agree with TRBD1. With 6 bases clipped from V and 2 bases from J, the junction kept 11 bases outside the gene matches. Germline CDR1 reads LGHNT; CDR2 reads FRNRAP. This CDR3 region has 17 residues.

J is TRBJ2-2 and V is TRBV4-2; 7 bases map to TRBD2. The CDR3 consists of 18 residues. V gave up 1 base and J gave up 2 bases; unmatched junction bases: 10. Germline loops: CDR1 LGHNA, CDR2 YNFKEQ. The CDR3 is CASSQARGDERNTGELFF. In DNA, the CDR3 is TGTGCCAGCAGCCAAGCCCGGGGGGACGAGCGCAACACCGGGGAGCTGTTTTTT.

A few counts support this clone. The rearrangement uses TRBV29-1 and TRBJ2-2, with TRBD2 identical over 13 bases. Germline CDR1 SQVTM, CDR2 ANQGSEA. With 2 bases clipped from V and 6 bases from J, the junction kept 9 bases outside the gene matches. The CDR3 extends over 17 amino acids. For the CDR3, the DNA is TGCAGCGTTGAACGAGCGGGGACTAGCGGGATGTCCGGGGAGCTGTTTTTT. Translated: CSVERAGTSGMSGELFF.

The rearrangement links TRBV4-3 to TRBJ2-2; D is uncertain. This CDR3 contains 15 residues. The V end lost 0 bases, the J end lost 7 bases, and 12 bases lay between the germline ends. Looked up from germline, CDR1 is LGHNA and CDR2 is YSLEER. The CDR3 reads CASSQENYFHGELFF. The CDR3 DNA is TGCGCCAGCAGCCAAGAGAATTACTTCCACGGGGAGCTGTTTTTT.

For this clone: Other DNA sequences in the sample encode the same CDR3. CDR3 amino acids: CASSRTSGSNEQFF. As DNA, the CDR3 is TGTGCCAGCAGTAGGACTAGCGGGAGTAATGAGCAGTTCTTC. This chain links TRBV7-3 with TRBJ2-1; 13 bases are a match to TRBD2. V trimming: 6 bases; J trimming: 7 bases; junction bases outside the gene matches: 3. The CDR3 is 14 residues long. Germline-derived CDR1 and CDR2 are SGHTA and FQGTGA.

This clone was seen a few times. The chain couples TRBV2 to TRBJ2-1; TRBD2 agrees at 9 bases. Germline CDR1 is SNHLY and CDR2 is FYNNEI. The CDR3 totals 15 residues. V lost 6 bases to trimming and J lost 5 bases; unmatched junction nucleotides: 8. The CDR3 DNA follows: TGTGCCAGCAGGGCCGGGACTAGCTCTCACAATGAGCAGTTCTTC. Its translation is CASRAGTSSHNEQFF.

This clone was observed a few times. The chain is built from TRBV9 and TRBJ2-1, with 7 bases identical to TRBD1. V lost 0 bases, J lost 1 base, and 1 base stayed unmatched. CDR1 is SGDLS, CDR2 YYNGEE, per germline. The CDR3 runs 15 residues. CDR3 coding DNA: TGTGCCAGCAGCGTAGCGGGACAGTCCTACAATGAGCAGTTCTTC. Amino acids: CASSVAGQSYNEQFF.

In its sample, this clone was seen a few times. The chain links TRBV7-9 to TRBJ2-1; 8 positions agree with TRBD1. The trim removed 4 bases at V and 0 bases at J, leaving 2 bases unmatched. This CDR3 is 15 amino acids long. From germline, CDR1 is SEHNR and CDR2 FQNEAQ (reference sequence). The CDR3 region is CASSSDRGSYNEQFF. CDR3 nucleotide sequence: TGTGCCAGCAGCTCAGACAGGGGCTCCTACAATGAGCAGTTCTTC.

This clone was detected a few times. This chain links TRBV7-2 with TRBJ2-6; maybe TRBD1 (6 bases). The CDR3 extends over 18 amino acids. Germline V gives CDR1 SGHTA, CDR2 FQGNSA. Trimming shortened V by 4 bases and J by 0 bases, and 16 bases separated the two germline ends. The CDR3, as DNA: TGTGCCAGCAGCTCCGACAGGCGATCAAGCTCTGGGGCCAACGTCCTGACTTTC. It translates to CASSSDRRSSSGANVLTF.

This clone was counted between two and nine times. The rearrangement uses TRBV30 and TRBJ1-4, with D perhaps TRBD1 (6 bases). CDR3 size: 15 residues. V shed 0 bases and J shed 3 bases, with 11 bases lying between them. Germline V gene lookup returns CDR1 GTSNPN and CDR2 SVGIG (reference sequence). CDR3 DNA: TGTGCCTGGAGTGTCCTCCAGGGGTCTAATGAAAAACTGTTTTTT. It encodes CAWSVLQGSNEKLFF. Full variable domain (outside the CDR3, taken from reference TRBV30 and TRBJ1-4): SQTIHQWPATLVQPVGSPLSLECTVEGTSNPNLYWYRQAAGRGLQLLFYSVGIGQISSEVPQNLSASRPQDRQFILSSKKLLLSDSGFYLCAWSVLQGSNEKLFFGSGTQLSVL.

The chain has TRBV25-1 and TRBJ2-2; D call uncertain. CDR1 is MGHDK, CDR2 SYGVNS, per germline. Deletions cut 3 bases from V and 6 bases from J, with 11 bases between. There are 14 residues in the CDR3. The DNA for the CDR3 is TGTGCCAGCAGTGACCCCTGGCGGCCCGGGGAGCTGTTTTTT. This sequence encodes CASSDPWRPGELFF.

Only a few counts were recorded for this clone. The chain links TRBV29-1 to TRBJ1-4; D uncertain. Trimming took 7 bases from V and 0 from J, leaving 9 bases between them. The germline CDR1 and CDR2 sequences are SQVTM and ANQGSEA. The CDR3 loop spans 13 amino acids. The CDR3 DNA is TGCAGCGCACTCCCGGCAACTAATGAAAAACTGTTTTTT. Encoded protein: CSALPATNEKLFF.

This chain connects TRBV28 to TRBJ2-7, with 7 bases that match TRBD2. V was pared by 3 bases and J by 9 bases, with 5 bases of the junction left unmatched. Germline assignment: CDR1 MDHEN and CDR2 SYDVKM. This CDR3 is built from 12 residues. The CDR3 nucleotides read TGTGCCAGCAGTTTTCTCGGCGGGGGGCAGTACTTC. Encoded protein: CASSFLGGGQYF. Using reference TRBV28 and TRBJ2-7 for the parts outside the CDR3, the full variable domain is DVKVTQSSRYLVKRTGEKVFLECVQDMDHENMFWYRQDPGLGLRLIYFSYDVKMKEKGDIPEGYSVSREKKERFSLILESASTNQTSMYLCASSFLGGGQYFGPGTRLTVT.

This clone was detected a few times. J is TRBJ2-1 and V is TRBV28, with 11 bases lining up with TRBD2. Germline loops: CDR1 MDHEN, CDR2 SYDVKM. Losses at the gene ends were 5 bases for V and 4 bases for J; bases not matched to a gene: 4. The CDR3 runs 15 residues. For the CDR3, the DNA is TGTGCCAGCAGTCTCCGGACTAGCGGGTACAATGAGCAGTTCTTC. Amino acid sequence: CASSLRTSGYNEQFF.

This clone was seen only a few times. V usage is TRBV29-1 and J usage is TRBJ2-7; 15 bases are a match to TRBD2. J lost 3 bases, V lost 6 bases, and 6 bases had no gene match. The CDR3 extends over 15 amino acids. The V gene's germline CDR1 is SQVTM and CDR2 ANQGSEA. The CDR3 region has the DNA TGCAGCGTACGGACTAGCGGGAGGGCCGTCTACGAGCAGTACTTC. Amino acids: CSVRTSGRAVYEQYF.